This T cell receptor (beta chain) was retrieved from a study of beta chain features in type 1 diabetes listed by TCRdb under 2018. About the study as a whole: No differences in mean age, gender distribution, total cell number or subset yield were found between patients and healthy donors. A total of some 110 million sorted cells were examined across all samples, and a strong correlation was observed between cell number per subset and RNA yield. The study compared TCRB repertoires of sorted circulating CD4+ T cell subsets between recently diagnosed type 1 diabetes patients and matched healthy donors. Naive and central memory subsets were obtained from all 30 or so donors, but regulatory and stem cell-like memory subsets were isolated from only 8 patients and roughly eight healthy donors. Summary of the overall study and its limitations: At VDJ recombination sites, type 1 diabetes patients had fewer insertions and more deleted nucleotides, which implies abnormalities in thymic rearrangement. Type 1 diabetes patients showed a moderate but significant shortening of TCRB CDR3 length in all four CD4+ subsets. Because cDNA rather than genomic DNA was sequenced, highly expressing activated cells could have been over-represented, although no difference in activation and CD3 levels was found between groups. HLA sub-analyses involved small numbers of individuals, so any influence of HLA type on TCRB rearrangement remained unresolved. PCR may preferentially amplify shorter templates, but because patient and control samples were amplified and corrected together, any resulting skew would affect both groups equally. Naive, central memory and regulatory TCRB repertoires appeared more similar among patients than among healthy donors.

The entire isolated RNA was reverse transcribed using the High Capacity cDNA Reverse Transcription Kit, and thus expressed TCRB transcripts were sequenced. Deep immunoSEQ sequencing was applied to naive, central memory and regulatory T cell samples, giving an average of roughly 3.5 million total reads per sample. Sorted cells were lysed in RLT buffer, and RNA was extracted using DNase-treated RNeasy Micro or Mini kits according to cell number. Each cell subset was processed on its own to prevent cross-contamination, while patient and healthy donor samples were processed together. The immunoSEQ multiplex PCR was used to amplify TCRB sequences from cDNA, yielding 87-bp fragments that span the CDR3 region. The amplicons were sequenced using the Illumina HiSeq platform. The study's processing was this. Synthetic template baselines were used to correct PCR bias computationally, reads within Hamming distance 2 were collapsed, and singletons that could not be merged were discarded. Reads were aligned against IMGT so that V, D and J genes, CDR3 length and insertions or deletions at six rearrangement sites could be assigned. Within each subset, clonotype counts were normalized to sorted cell number, and only after that were true diversity and Gini coefficients computed with the tcR R package. The overlap coefficient, calculated on TCRB nucleotide sequences, was used to measure repertoire sharing. Here the immuneACCESS table is served through TCRdb, limited to in-frame sequences with V and J called. Missing clones are a known gap in these copies; in checked studies unresolved V genes cover under half, and the rest lacks a known reason. V, J and clone size are those of that table, while D and trimming were read from the DNA. The sample yields around 300,000 clones; around 7.3% were counted once. The top ten clones comprise roughly 1% of the sample.

Each donor gave one peripheral blood draw, around 0.12 L on average, collected into heparinised tubes. Using a panel that included CD45RO, CCR7, CD25, CD127, CD95 and CD27, naive, central memory, regulatory and stem cell-like memory CD4+ T cells were sorted on a BD FACSAria II. Every sorted population had a purity above 98%. Right away, PBMCs were isolated by Lymphoprep density gradient centrifugation and were stained directly, with no culture step. So that batch effects would be minimized, each experiment stained and sorted samples in pairs, pairing one healthy donor with one patient. With regard to this clone: No cognate antigen has been identified for it. No base quality information exists; no much larger clone differs at one position.

The CDR3 runs 16 residues from the cysteine to the phenylalanine. The only DNA kept is the CDR3, 48 bases in frame from the first base. After removal of 5 bases from V and 4 bases from J, the junction retains 9 bases not matched to a gene. CDR1 and CDR2 (SGHVS, FNYEAQ) derive from the germline V gene. The sequence was obtained from a woman aged 18-29 years in good health. Sequencing was done on a sample of central memory CD4+ T cells from blood. The sequence is built from TRBV7-6 and TRBJ2-5; a stretch of 11 junction bases matches TRBD2. This receptor carries the CDR3 CASSPLLAGVGETQYF. The nucleotides are TGTGCCAGCAGCCCTCTACTAGCGGGGGTTGGAGAGACCCAGTACTTC. Joined to the reference TRBV7-6 and TRBJ2-5 proteins, this CDR3 gives the full variable domain: GAGVSQSPRYKVTKRGQDVALRCDPISGHVSLYWYRQALGQGPEFLTYFNYEAQQDKSGLPNDRFSAERPEGSISTLTIQRTEQRDSAMYRCASSPLLAGVGETQYFGPGTRLLVL.